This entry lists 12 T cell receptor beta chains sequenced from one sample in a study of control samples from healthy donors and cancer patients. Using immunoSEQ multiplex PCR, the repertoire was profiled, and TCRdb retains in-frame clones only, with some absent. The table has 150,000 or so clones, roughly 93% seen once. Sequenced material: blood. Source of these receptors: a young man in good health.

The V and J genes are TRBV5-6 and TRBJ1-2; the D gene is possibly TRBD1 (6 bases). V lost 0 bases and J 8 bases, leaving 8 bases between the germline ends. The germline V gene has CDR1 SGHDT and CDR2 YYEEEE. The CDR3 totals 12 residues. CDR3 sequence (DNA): TGTGCCAGCAGCTTGGACAGGGCGGGCTACACCTTC. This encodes CASSLDRAGYTF.

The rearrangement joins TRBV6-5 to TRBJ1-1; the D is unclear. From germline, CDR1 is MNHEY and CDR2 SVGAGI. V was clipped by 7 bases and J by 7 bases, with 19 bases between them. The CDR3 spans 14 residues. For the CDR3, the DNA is TGTGCCAGCAAGGCCCGTGGCGGGCACGGTGAAGCTTTCTTT. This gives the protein CASKARGGHGEAFF.

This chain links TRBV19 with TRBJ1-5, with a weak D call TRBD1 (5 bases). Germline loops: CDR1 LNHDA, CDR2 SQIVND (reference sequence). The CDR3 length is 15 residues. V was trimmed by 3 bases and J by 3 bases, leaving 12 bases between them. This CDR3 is CASSISTASNQPQHF. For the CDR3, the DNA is TGTGCCAGTAGTATTTCGACAGCCTCCAATCAGCCCCAGCATTTT.

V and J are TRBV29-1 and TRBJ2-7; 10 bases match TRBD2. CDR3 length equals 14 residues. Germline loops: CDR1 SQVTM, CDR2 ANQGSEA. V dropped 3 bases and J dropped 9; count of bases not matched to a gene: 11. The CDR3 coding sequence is TGCAGCGTTGATGGACCTAGCGGGGGTCGGAGGCAGTACTTC. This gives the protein CSVDGPSGGRRQYF.

The CDR3 protein is CASSLLSPGRAPTTAFF. In DNA, the CDR3 is TGTGCCAGCAGTCTACTAAGCCCGGGACGAGCCCCAACAACGGCTTTCTTT. The rearrangement links TRBV6-6 to TRBJ1-1; D possibly corresponds to TRBD1 (5 bases). CDR3 size: 17 residues. Looked up from germline, CDR1 is MNHNY and CDR2 is SVGAGI (reference sequence). Trimming removed 5 bases from V and 11 bases from J, with 30 bases in between.

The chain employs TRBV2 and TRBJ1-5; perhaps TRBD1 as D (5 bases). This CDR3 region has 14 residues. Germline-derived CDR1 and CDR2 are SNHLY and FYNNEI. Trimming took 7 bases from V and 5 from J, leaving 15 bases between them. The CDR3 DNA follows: TGTGCCAGCAAGGGAAAGGACACCCATCAGCCCCAGCATTTT. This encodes CASKGKDTHQPQHF.

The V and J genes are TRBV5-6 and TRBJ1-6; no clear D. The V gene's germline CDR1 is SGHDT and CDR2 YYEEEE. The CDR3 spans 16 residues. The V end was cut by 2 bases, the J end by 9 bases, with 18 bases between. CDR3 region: CASSLSGRLRPSPLHF. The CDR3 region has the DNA TGTGCCAGCAGCTTAAGTGGAAGGCTAAGACCTTCACCCCTCCACTTT.

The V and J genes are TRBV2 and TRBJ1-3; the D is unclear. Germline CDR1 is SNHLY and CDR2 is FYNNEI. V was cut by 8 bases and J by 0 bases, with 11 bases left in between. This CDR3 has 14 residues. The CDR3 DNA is TGTGCCAGCTCCCCCTGGGACTCTGGAAACACCATATATTTT. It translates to CASSPWDSGNTIYF.

The CDR3 sequence: CASRLRGFSTEAFF. The CDR3 DNA reads as TGTGCCAGCAGACTCAGGGGTTTTAGCACTGAAGCTTTCTTT. J is TRBJ1-1 and V is TRBV6-6; maybe TRBD1 (6 bases). The germline V gene has CDR1 MNHNY and CDR2 SVGAGI (reference sequence). This CDR3 has 14 residues. The germline V and J ends were trimmed by 6 bases and 4 bases, with 15 bases remaining between them.

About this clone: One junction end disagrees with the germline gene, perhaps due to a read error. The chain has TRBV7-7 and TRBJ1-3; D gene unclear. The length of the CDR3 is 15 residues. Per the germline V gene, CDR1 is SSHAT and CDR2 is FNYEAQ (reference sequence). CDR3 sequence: CASSLDARGGNTIYF. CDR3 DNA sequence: TGTGCTAGCAGCTTAGACGCACGGGGTGGAAACACCATATATTTT.

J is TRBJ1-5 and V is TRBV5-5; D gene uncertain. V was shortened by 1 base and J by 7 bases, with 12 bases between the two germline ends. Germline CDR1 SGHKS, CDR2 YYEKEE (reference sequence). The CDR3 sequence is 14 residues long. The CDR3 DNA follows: TGTGCCAGCAGCTTGCTTACTCGCGAGCAGCCCCAGCATTTT. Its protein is CASSLLTREQPQHF.

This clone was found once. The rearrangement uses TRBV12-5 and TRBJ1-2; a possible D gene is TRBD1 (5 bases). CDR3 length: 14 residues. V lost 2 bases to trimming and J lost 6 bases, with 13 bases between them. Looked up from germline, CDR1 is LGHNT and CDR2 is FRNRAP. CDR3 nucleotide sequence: TGTGCTAGTGGTTTGACAGGCGAAATTCATGGCTACACCTTC. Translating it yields CASGLTGEIHGYTF.